A selection of T cell receptor beta chains follows, all from one sample in a study of cytomegalovirus exposure and HLA in healthy donors. Data came from immunoSEQ multiplex PCR; TCRdb stores just in-frame clones and leaves some out. The sample has approximately 180,000 clones; over 60% are singletons. The source material was PBMCs. All receptors derive from a woman between 40 and 50 years old in good health and CMV-seronegative. Each CDR3 is given with its conserved first and last residue. Each record gives: clone size, D gene, V gene, J gene, CDR3 DNA, CDR3 protein. The D gene is left open where the match is weak. Where a row states a size, it is once, few, many or the class of an expanded clone; other rows omit it.

abundance: NA; d_gene: NA; v_gene: TRBV27; j_gene: TRBJ2-7; CDR3nt: TGTGCCAGCAGTCACCGACAGGCCTACGAGCAGTACTTC; CDR3aa: CASSHRQAYEQYF
abundance: NA; d_gene: NA; v_gene: TRBV29-1; j_gene: TRBJ1-1; CDR3nt: TGCAGCGTTGAAGGAAACGCCCTCGGCACTGAAGCTTTCTTT; CDR3aa: CSVEGNALGTEAFF
abundance: NA; d_gene: NA; v_gene: TRBV25-1; j_gene: TRBJ1-2; CDR3nt: TGTGCCAGCAGTGTTGGATTCGATTCGGGTGGCTACACCTTC; CDR3aa: CASSVGFDSGGYTF
abundance: NA; d_gene: NA; v_gene: TRBV15; j_gene: TRBJ2-7; CDR3nt: TGTGCCACCAGCAAGGCCGGTAGTCGGGTCTACGAGCAGTACTTC; CDR3aa: CATSKAGSRVYEQYF
abundance: NA; d_gene: NA; v_gene: TRBV10-3; j_gene: TRBJ1-6; CDR3nt: TGTGCCATCAGATCAGGGGTGTCCTATAATTCACCCCTCCACTTT; CDR3aa: CAIRSGVSYNSPLHF
abundance: NA; d_gene: NA; v_gene: TRBV7-7; j_gene: TRBJ2-1; CDR3nt: TGTGCCAGCAGCTTAGGGGCGGGGGCAAGGGAGCAGTTCTTC; CDR3aa: CASSLGAGAREQFF
abundance: once; d_gene: TRBD2; v_gene: TRBV5-1; j_gene: TRBJ2-5; CDR3nt: TGCGCCAGCAGCACCAAGGCGGGGGTTGAGACCCAGTACTTC; CDR3aa: CASSTKAGVETQYF
abundance: NA; d_gene: NA; v_gene: TRBV21-1; j_gene: TRBJ2-1; CDR3nt: TGTGCCAGCAGCAACGAAGCTCCGACAGGGGAGTACAATGAGCAGTTCTTC; CDR3aa: CASSNEAPTGEYNEQFF
abundance: NA; d_gene: NA; v_gene: TRBV2; j_gene: TRBJ1-1; CDR3nt: TGTGCCAGCAGCCTAAGCCAGGTCGAAGCTTTCTTT; CDR3aa: CASSLSQVEAFF
abundance: NA; d_gene: TRBD2; v_gene: TRBV5-6; j_gene: TRBJ2-1; CDR3nt: TGTGCCAGCAGCTTGGAGGGGCTAGCGGAAACTTACAATGAGCAGTTCTTC; CDR3aa: CASSLEGLAETYNEQFF
abundance: NA; d_gene: TRBD1; v_gene: TRBV19; j_gene: TRBJ1-4; CDR3nt: TGTGCCAGTAGTACAGTCCCGGGACAGGGCAATGAAAAACTGTTTTTT; CDR3aa: CASSTVPGQGNEKLFF
abundance: few; d_gene: NA; v_gene: TRBV9; j_gene: TRBJ1-2; CDR3nt: TGTGCCAGCAGCCCCGAGTCGACCCCAGGGGTCTATGGCTACACCTTC; CDR3aa: CASSPESTPGVYGYTF
abundance: NA; d_gene: TRBD1; v_gene: TRBV5-1; j_gene: TRBJ1-2; CDR3nt: TGCGCCAGCAGCTTGGGACCAGGGGGCTTAGGCTACACCTTC; CDR3aa: CASSLGPGGLGYTF
abundance: NA; d_gene: TRBD1; v_gene: TRBV5-1; j_gene: TRBJ1-5; CDR3nt: TGCGCCAGCAGCGAGGGACAGGGCCAGCCCCAGCATTTT; CDR3aa: CASSEGQGQPQHF
abundance: NA; d_gene: TRBD2; v_gene: TRBV15; j_gene: TRBJ2-1; CDR3nt: TGTGCCACCAGCACGTCTAGCGGGATTTACTACAATGAGCAGTTCTTC; CDR3aa: CATSTSSGIYYNEQFF
abundance: NA; d_gene: TRBD1; v_gene: TRBV19; j_gene: TRBJ1-1; CDR3nt: TGTGCCAGTACTACGACAGGGGATTCCGACACTGAAGCTTTCTTT; CDR3aa: CASTTTGDSDTEAFF
abundance: NA; d_gene: NA; v_gene: TRBV5-6; j_gene: TRBJ2-3; CDR3nt: TGTGCCAGCAGCGTGGGGGCAGGGGGGCACGATACGCAGTATTTT; CDR3aa: CASSVGAGGHDTQYF
abundance: NA; d_gene: TRBD2; v_gene: TRBV6-5; j_gene: TRBJ2-4; CDR3nt: TGTGCCAGCGTGAACACGGGACTAGAGTTGAACATTCAGTACTTC; CDR3aa: CASVNTGLELNIQYF
abundance: NA; d_gene: NA; v_gene: TRBV5-4; j_gene: TRBJ1-2; CDR3nt: TGTGCCAGCAGCTTGTTCAATAACTATGGCTACACCTTC; CDR3aa: CASSLFNNYGYTF
abundance: NA; d_gene: TRBD1; v_gene: TRBV19; j_gene: TRBJ2-7; CDR3nt: TGTGCCAGTAGTATAGTTCGGGGACAGGGTGTAGGCGAGCAGTACTTC; CDR3aa: CASSIVRGQGVGEQYF
abundance: NA; d_gene: TRBD2; v_gene: TRBV15; j_gene: TRBJ2-7; CDR3nt: TGTGCCACCAGCAGAGAGGCGGGAGACTACGAGCAGTACTTC; CDR3aa: CATSREAGDYEQYF
abundance: NA; d_gene: NA; v_gene: TRBV27; j_gene: TRBJ1-1; CDR3nt: TGTGCCAGCAGTTCCAGGGCTTCCAGGGCTGAAGCTTTCTTT; CDR3aa: CASSSRASRAEAFF
abundance: NA; d_gene: NA; v_gene: TRBV9; j_gene: TRBJ1-3; CDR3nt: TGTGCCAGCAAACACTCTGGAAACACCATATATTTT; CDR3aa: CASKHSGNTIYF
abundance: NA; d_gene: NA; v_gene: TRBV7-2; j_gene: TRBJ1-1; CDR3nt: TGTGCCAGCAGCTTAGGTCCGGGGAACACTGAAGCTTTCTTT; CDR3aa: CASSLGPGNTEAFF
abundance: NA; d_gene: TRBD2; v_gene: TRBV25-1; j_gene: TRBJ2-3; CDR3nt: TGTGCCAGCAGTGAGGGACTAGCGGGACGCACAGATACGCAGTATTTT; CDR3aa: CASSEGLAGRTDTQYF
abundance: NA; d_gene: TRBD2; v_gene: TRBV10-3; j_gene: TRBJ2-1; CDR3nt: TGTGCCATCAGTGGCTATGGGGCGGGCGGGAGCTCCTACAATGAGCAGTTCTTC; CDR3aa: CAISGYGAGGSSYNEQFF
abundance: NA; d_gene: NA; v_gene: TRBV15; j_gene: TRBJ2-1; CDR3nt: TGTGCCACCAGCAGGCCTACTAGGGTGGAGCAGTTCTTC; CDR3aa: CATSRPTRVEQFF
abundance: NA; d_gene: NA; v_gene: TRBV11-3; j_gene: TRBJ1-2; CDR3nt: TGTGCCAGCAGCTCGGGGGACTATGGCTACACCTTC; CDR3aa: CASSSGDYGYTF
abundance: NA; d_gene: TRBD1; v_gene: TRBV27; j_gene: TRBJ1-3; CDR3nt: TGTGCCGGCAGCCAAGGGACAGGGGCTGGAAACACCATATATTTT; CDR3aa: CAGSQGTGAGNTIYF
abundance: few; d_gene: NA; v_gene: TRBV11-2; j_gene: TRBJ1-1; CDR3nt: TGTGCCAGCAGCTTTCGGTCCATGAACACTGAAGCTTTCTTT; CDR3aa: CASSFRSMNTEAFF
abundance: NA; d_gene: TRBD2; v_gene: TRBV5-4; j_gene: TRBJ2-1; CDR3nt: TGTGCCAGCAGCTTAGCGGGAGGGCAGGGTGAGCAGTTCTTC; CDR3aa: CASSLAGGQGEQFF
abundance: NA; d_gene: TRBD2; v_gene: TRBV27; j_gene: TRBJ2-1; CDR3nt: TGTGCCAGCAGCCGGGGGACTAGCCCCCCGTACAATGAGCAGTTCTTC; CDR3aa: CASSRGTSPPYNEQFF
abundance: NA; d_gene: NA; v_gene: TRBV19; j_gene: TRBJ1-6; CDR3nt: TGTGCCAGTAGTCCGAGTTCGGGTTCACCCCTCCACTTT; CDR3aa: CASSPSSGSPLHF
abundance: NA; d_gene: NA; v_gene: TRBV4-3; j_gene: TRBJ2-1; CDR3nt: TGCGCCAGCAGCCAGCTCGCTAGGGGTGAGCAGTTCTTC; CDR3aa: CASSQLARGEQFF
abundance: once; d_gene: TRBD1; v_gene: TRBV16; j_gene: TRBJ1-1; CDR3nt: TGTGCCAGCAGCCAACGGACAGGGGGGGGGACTGAAGCTTTCTTT; CDR3aa: CASSQRTGGGTEAFF
abundance: once; d_gene: TRBD1; v_gene: TRBV7-9; j_gene: TRBJ1-5; CDR3nt: TGTGCCAGCAGCTATTCAGGGGGATCGCCCCAGCATTTT; CDR3aa: CASSYSGGSPQHF
abundance: NA; d_gene: TRBD2; v_gene: TRBV27; j_gene: TRBJ2-3; CDR3nt: TGTGCCAGCAGTCCTTGGACTAGCGGGAGGGTTAATACGCAGTATTTT; CDR3aa: CASSPWTSGRVNTQYF
abundance: NA; d_gene: TRBD1; v_gene: TRBV27; j_gene: TRBJ2-1; CDR3nt: TGTGCCAGCAGTTTAGGGGGACAGTCCTACAATGAGCAGTTCTTC; CDR3aa: CASSLGGQSYNEQFF
abundance: NA; d_gene: NA; v_gene: TRBV10-3; j_gene: TRBJ2-7; CDR3nt: TGTGCCATCAGTGAGTCTGGAGGAACCTACGAGCAGTACTTC; CDR3aa: CAISESGGTYEQYF
abundance: NA; d_gene: NA; v_gene: TRBV7-7; j_gene: TRBJ2-1; CDR3nt: TGTGCTAGCAGCTTAAGTGGCACCTACAATGAGCAGTTCTTC; CDR3aa: CASSLSGTYNEQFF
abundance: NA; d_gene: NA; v_gene: TRBV7-9; j_gene: TRBJ2-2; CDR3nt: TGTTCCAGCAGCTTAACAGGGAGCACCGGGGAGCTGTTTTTT; CDR3aa: CSSSLTGSTGELFF
abundance: NA; d_gene: TRBD1; v_gene: TRBV19; j_gene: TRBJ1-2; CDR3nt: TGTGCCAGTAGTTTTTACCGGGACAGGGGCTATGGCTACACCTTC; CDR3aa: CASSFYRDRGYGYTF
abundance: NA; d_gene: NA; v_gene: TRBV2; j_gene: TRBJ1-2; CDR3nt: TGTGCCAGCATTACGAGAAACTATGGCTACACCTTC; CDR3aa: CASITRNYGYTF
abundance: NA; d_gene: TRBD2; v_gene: TRBV4-2; j_gene: TRBJ2-5; CDR3nt: TGTGCCAGCAGCCAAGAGGGAGCGGGAGGGCCGGGTGAGACCCAGTACTTC; CDR3aa: CASSQEGAGGPGETQYF
abundance: NA; d_gene: NA; v_gene: TRBV11-1; j_gene: TRBJ2-7; CDR3nt: TGTGCCAGCAGCTTCGCCAGGTCGGGAGAGCAGTACTTC; CDR3aa: CASSFARSGEQYF
abundance: NA; d_gene: TRBD2; v_gene: TRBV7-9; j_gene: TRBJ2-3; CDR3nt: TGTGCCAGCAGCCCCTTAGGGAGCGGGAGTTCAGATACGCAGTATTTT; CDR3aa: CASSPLGSGSSDTQYF
abundance: NA; d_gene: NA; v_gene: TRBV25-1; j_gene: TRBJ1-1; CDR3nt: TGTGCCAGCCCCTGCACTGAAGCTTTCTTT; CDR3aa: CASPCTEAFF
abundance: NA; d_gene: TRBD2; v_gene: TRBV18; j_gene: TRBJ2-3; CDR3nt: TGTGCCAGCTCAATTACCCTAGCGGGAGTCACAGATACGCAGTATTTT; CDR3aa: CASSITLAGVTDTQYF
abundance: once; d_gene: NA; v_gene: TRBV19; j_gene: TRBJ1-4; CDR3nt: TGTGCCAGTAGTAGGAACCAACAGGGACGTTTTGGTAATGAAAAACTGTTTTTT; CDR3aa: CASSRNQQGRFGNEKLFF
abundance: NA; d_gene: TRBD1; v_gene: TRBV6-1; j_gene: TRBJ1-4; CDR3nt: TGTGCCAGCAGTAAGAATCAGGGGGTAAAAGAAAAACTGTTTTTT; CDR3aa: CASSKNQGVKEKLFF
abundance: NA; d_gene: TRBD1; v_gene: TRBV4-3; j_gene: TRBJ1-4; CDR3nt: TGCGCCAGCAGCCAAGAGACAGGGGGCTACGAAAAACTGTTTTTT; CDR3aa: CASSQETGGYEKLFF
abundance: NA; d_gene: NA; v_gene: TRBV7-3; j_gene: TRBJ2-2; CDR3nt: TGTGCCAGCAGCTTAAGTCCGAACAGGGATACCGGGGAGCTGTTTTTT; CDR3aa: CASSLSPNRDTGELFF
abundance: few; d_gene: NA; v_gene: TRBV7-2; j_gene: TRBJ2-7; CDR3nt: TGTGCCAGCAGCTTAGGGACCGGGACTCAGAGGACCTACGAGCAGTACTTC; CDR3aa: CASSLGTGTQRTYEQYF
abundance: NA; d_gene: NA; v_gene: TRBV7-2; j_gene: TRBJ2-1; CDR3nt: TGTGCCAGCAGCTTGACTAGGGTCTGGCGGGAGCAGTTCTTC; CDR3aa: CASSLTRVWREQFF
abundance: few; d_gene: NA; v_gene: TRBV7-2; j_gene: TRBJ2-5; CDR3nt: TGTGCCAGCAGCCAGCCGGGGACCCAGTACTTC; CDR3aa: CASSQPGTQYF
abundance: NA; d_gene: NA; v_gene: TRBV7-2; j_gene: TRBJ2-7; CDR3nt: TGTGCCAGCAATTCCGCGGGGAAAAGCTCCTACGAGCAGTACTTC; CDR3aa: CASNSAGKSSYEQYF
abundance: NA; d_gene: TRBD1; v_gene: TRBV11-3; j_gene: TRBJ1-1; CDR3nt: TGTGCCAGCAGCTTTGGGACAGGGGTAGGGAACACTGAAGCTTTCTTT; CDR3aa: CASSFGTGVGNTEAFF
abundance: NA; d_gene: NA; v_gene: TRBV7-8; j_gene: TRBJ2-1; CDR3nt: TGTGCCAGCAGACATCCGGCGGGTAATGAGCAGTTCTTC; CDR3aa: CASRHPAGNEQFF
abundance: NA; d_gene: NA; v_gene: TRBV5-4; j_gene: TRBJ1-3; CDR3nt: TGTGCCAGCAGCTTGGAATCCGGGGGAGAGACCGGAACCATATATTTT; CDR3aa: CASSLESGGETGTIYF